Below are 14 T cell receptor beta chains sequenced from a single sample in a study of cytomegalovirus exposure and HLA in healthy donors. Vbeta (60) and Jbeta (13) primers were used in the PCR. Sequencing used immunoSEQ multiplex PCR; TCRdb keeps in-frame clones, though not all of them. This table has 100,000 to 150,000 clones, 65% to 80% appearing once. What was sequenced was PBMCs. The origin of the receptors is a male donor in good health and CMV-seropositive.

The V and J genes are TRBV28 and TRBJ2-5, with D possibly being TRBD2 (6 bases). The germline gives CDR1 MDHEN, CDR2 SYDVKM. With 6 bases removed from V and 1 base from J, the gap between germline ends came to 12 bases. The CDR3 length is 14 residues. The CDR3: CASRPREPQETQYF. CDR3 in DNA: TGTGCCAGCAGACCCCGGGAGCCCCAAGAGACCCAGTACTTC.

The chain is built from TRBV4-1 and TRBJ2-1, with TRBD2 identical over 7 bases. CDR1 and CDR2 from the germline V gene are MGHRA and YSYEKL. The CDR3 consists of 14 residues. With 3 bases clipped from V and 6 bases from J, the junction kept 5 bases outside the gene matches. DNA of the CDR3: TGCGCCAGCAGCCATGTGGGGGGGACCAATGAGCAGTTCTTC. Translating it yields CASSHVGGTNEQFF.

This sequence joins TRBV15 and TRBJ1-5; the match to TRBD1 covers 7 bases. Germline V gene sequence: CDR1 LNHNV, CDR2 YYDKDF (reference sequence). With 0 bases clipped from V and 6 bases from J, the junction kept 5 bases outside the gene matches. This CDR3 has 15 residues. The CDR3 nucleotides read TGTGCCACCAGCAGAGACAGGGGGTCATCTCAGCCCCAGCATTTT. Its translation is CATSRDRGSSQPQHF.

In DNA form, the CDR3 reads TGTGCCAGCAGTGAAGAGGCTAGCGGCTTTCCTGGGGCCAACGTCCTGACTTTC. Translation: CASSEEASGFPGANVLTF. The gene calls are TRBV2 and TRBJ2-6, with 7 bases that match TRBD2. V lost 1 base to trimming and J lost 2 bases; unmatched junction nucleotides: 8. Germline V CDR1 and CDR2: SNHLY, FYNNEI. The CDR3 loop spans 18 amino acids.

This clone has only one observation. The chain couples TRBV7-6 to TRBJ2-1; D not resolved. The germline gives CDR1 SGHVS, CDR2 FNYEAQ. The CDR3 totals 14 residues. V was clipped by 2 bases and J by 4 bases, with 9 bases between them. The CDR3 sequence is CASSLSSEYNEQFF. Written as DNA, the CDR3 is TGTGCCAGCAGCTTATCCTCGGAGTACAATGAGCAGTTCTTC.

This sequence joins TRBV19 and TRBJ2-1; 8 nucleotides align to TRBD1. V gave up 6 bases and J gave up 0 bases; unmatched junction bases: 13. The CDR3 is made up of 18 amino acids. Germline V gene sequence: CDR1 LNHDA, CDR2 SQIVND (reference sequence). CDR3 sequence reads: CASSQTGGRPSSYNEQFF. For the CDR3, the DNA is TGTGCCAGTAGCCAAACAGGGGGGAGACCGAGCTCCTACAATGAGCAGTTCTTC.

The chain carries TRBV9 and TRBJ2-3, with 9 bases identical to TRBD1. Trimming cost V 3 bases and J 4 bases; bases outside gene matches: 3. The germline V gene encodes CDR1 SGDLS and CDR2 YYNGEE. This CDR3 has 14 amino acids. CDR3 in amino acids: CASSGGQGPDTQYF. The DNA for the CDR3 is TGTGCCAGCAGCGGTGGACAGGGGCCAGATACGCAGTATTTT.

As concerns this clone: At one boundary the junction diverges from the germline segment, which might be a read error. The J gene is TRBJ2-4, the V gene TRBV5-8, with a possible D match to TRBD2 (5 bases). CDR1 and CDR2 (germline): SGHTS, YDEGEE. The CDR3 spans 14 residues. This CDR3 is CASSRDLAKNSQYF. The DNA of the CDR3 is TGTGCCAGCAGCCGAGACCTAGCCAAAAACAGTCAGTACTTC.

The V gene is TRBV7-2, the J gene TRBJ2-3; 12 nucleotides match TRBD2. J lost 4 bases, V lost 5 bases, and 4 bases had no gene match. This CDR3 has 15 amino acids. The germline CDR1 and CDR2 sequences are SGHTA and FQGNSA. DNA of the CDR3: TGTGCCAGCAGCCCTAGCGGGGGGGCCCCAGATACGCAGTATTTT. This encodes CASSPSGGAPDTQYF.

This chain uses TRBV14 with TRBJ1-1; TRBD1 might be the D (6 bases). Germline assignment: CDR1 SGHDN and CDR2 FVKESK. V lost 2 bases and J lost 0, with 10 bases in between. The CDR3 is made up of 15 amino acids. The CDR3 DNA follows: TGTGCCAGCAGCCAACCGGGACAAATGAACACTGAAGCTTTCTTT. Its translation is CASSQPGQMNTEAFF.

This clone was observed a few times. The CDR3 reads CASSYRLDSPYEQYF. Here the CDR3 DNA reads TGTGCCAGCAGTTACAGGCTTGACAGCCCCTACGAGCAGTACTTC. The V and J genes are TRBV2 and TRBJ2-7, with TRBD1 as a possible D gene (5 bases). The CDR3 length is 15 residues. Germline CDR1 is SNHLY and CDR2 is FYNNEI. V was pared by 5 bases and J by 2 bases, with 16 bases between.

This clone has more than one count but fewer than ten. The rearrangement links TRBV5-4 to TRBJ2-2, with TRBD1 matching 7 bases. The CDR3 runs 16 residues. In germline, CDR1 is SGHNT, CDR2 YYREEE (reference sequence). Germline trimming cut 2 bases from V and 2 bases from J; bases unmatched to any gene: 6. CDR3 sequence reads: CASSLIGGLNTGELFF. The CDR3 DNA reads as TGTGCCAGCAGCTTAATAGGGGGCCTCAACACCGGGGAGCTGTTTTTT. Complete variable domain (other parts from reference TRBV5-4 and TRBJ2-2): ETGVTQSPTHLIKTRGQQVTLRCSSQSGHNTVSWYQQALGQGPQFIFQYYREEENGRGNFPPRFSGLQFPNYSSELNVNALELDDSALYLCASSLIGGLNTGELFFGEGSRLTVL.

This clone came up a few times. V usage is TRBV6-5 and J usage is TRBJ1-1; D is ambiguous. Germline loops: CDR1 MNHEY, CDR2 SVGAGI. V was shortened by 0 bases and J by 0 bases, with 11 bases between the two germline ends. The CDR3 length is 16 residues. CDR3 protein: CASSYSGESMNTEAFF. The CDR3 DNA is TGTGCCAGCAGTTACTCGGGAGAAAGCATGAACACTGAAGCTTTCTTT.

The chain recombines TRBV5-1 with TRBJ1-1, with 8 bases fitting TRBD1. The length of the CDR3 is 17 residues. The germline CDR1 and CDR2 sequences are SGHRS and YFSETQ. Trimming removed 1 base from V and 3 bases from J; junction bases left unmatched: 11. The CDR3 spells CASSLPLPRTGHTEAFF. In DNA, the CDR3 is TGCGCCAGCAGCTTGCCACTGCCCCGGACAGGGCACACTGAAGCTTTCTTT.